The 17 T cell receptor beta chains given below trace back to one sample, sequenced in a study of vaccination effects on CD4 cells after COVID-19. These receptors' antigens are unknown. Following 10 days of culture, CD4+ T cells were isolated. The repertoire was sequenced with immunoSEQ multiplex PCR; TCRdb's copy has only in-frame clones and lacks some. Among approximately 45,000 clones listed, roughly 80% were seen once. Source: CD4+ T cells from PBMCs cultured without peptide, taken before COVID-19 vaccination. The receptors were gathered from a human donor who had a prior SARS-CoV-2 infection.

This clone showed up just a few times. The chain carries TRBV6-6 and TRBJ1-1; 10 bases map to TRBD1. This CDR3 is 15 amino acids long. Trimming at V came to 2 bases and at J to 4 bases, leaving 4 bases not matched to a gene. Germline loops: CDR1 MNHNY, CDR2 SVGAGI (reference sequence). CDR3 loop: CASSYVGQGSTEAFF. CDR3 coding DNA: TGTGCCAGCAGTTACGTGGGACAGGGGAGCACTGAAGCTTTCTTT.

CDR3 region: CASSWGGLAGTYEQYF. CDR3 nucleotide sequence: TGTGCCAGCAGCTGGGGAGGACTAGCGGGGACCTACGAGCAGTACTTC. The chain carries TRBV5-4 and TRBJ2-7; 12 bases are a match to TRBD2. Germline V CDR1 and CDR2: SGHNT, YYREEE (reference sequence). CDR3 length equals 16 residues. V shed 3 bases and J 2 bases; nucleotides not matched to a gene: 6.

This chain links TRBV2 with TRBJ1-1, with D uncertain. Trimming took 2 bases from V and 1 from J, leaving 5 bases between them. This CDR3 contains 13 residues. The V gene's germline CDR1 is SNHLY and CDR2 FYNNEI. The CDR3 nucleotides are TGTGCCAGCAGTGAACGAGGGAACACTGAAGCTTTCTTT. This sequence encodes CASSERGNTEAFF.

This sequence joins TRBV7-2 and TRBJ2-1, with 11 bases matching TRBD2. This CDR3 has 15 amino acids. With 5 bases clipped from V and 4 bases from J, the junction kept 4 bases outside the gene matches. Germline V lookup: CDR1 SGHTA, CDR2 FQGNSA. As DNA, the CDR3 is TGTGCCAGCAGCATGACTAGCGGGACGTACAATGAGCAGTTCTTC. Translating gives CASSMTSGTYNEQFF.

V is TRBV11-3 and J is TRBJ2-2; D might be TRBD2 (5 bases). Trimming removed 2 bases from V and 4 bases from J, with 8 bases in between. The CDR3 consists of 14 residues. CDR1 and CDR2 (germline): SGHNT, YENEEA. CDR3 sequence: CASSLQGSTGELFF. CDR3 DNA: TGTGCCAGCAGCTTACAAGGGAGCACCGGGGAGCTGTTTTTT.

This rearrangement joins TRBV5-1 to TRBJ2-7; D not certain. Between the trimmed V and J ends, which lost 4 bases and 2 bases, there was a span of 13 bases. Germline assignment: CDR1 SGHRS and CDR2 YFSETQ. The CDR3 contains 14 residues. CDR3 sequence: CASSLSGLAYEQYF. CDR3 in DNA: TGCGCCAGCAGCCTGAGTGGGCTAGCCTACGAGCAGTACTTC.

The chain has TRBV15 and TRBJ2-1, with D possibly matching TRBD2 (5 bases). This CDR3 spans 16 amino acids. Germline CDR1 reads LNHNV; CDR2 reads YYDKDF (reference sequence). The V gene lost 0 bases and the J gene lost 7 bases, with 16 bases spanning the gap. CDR3 coding DNA: TGTGCCACCAGCAGAGACTATACCGGACTCCTAAATGAGCAGTTCTTC. Translated: CATSRDYTGLLNEQFF.

This chain joins TRBV2 and TRBJ2-3; D is undetermined. The CDR3 consists of 13 residues. From germline, CDR1 is SNHLY and CDR2 FYNNEI. The V and J ends lost 7 bases and 0 bases respectively, with 8 bases between them. The CDR3 loop reads CASKPRSTDTQYF. The DNA of the CDR3 is TGTGCCAGCAAGCCCCGGAGCACAGATACGCAGTATTTT.

This sequence joins TRBV19 and TRBJ1-5; D is ambiguous. Germline loops: CDR1 LNHDA, CDR2 SQIVND (reference sequence). This CDR3 is 14 amino acids long. Trimming removed 0 bases from V and 1 base from J, with 4 bases in between. The CDR3 spells CASSIESSNQPQHF. CDR3 DNA sequence: TGTGCCAGTAGTATAGAAAGCAGCAATCAGCCCCAGCATTTT.

V and J are TRBV29-1 and TRBJ1-5; perhaps TRBD1 as D (5 bases). The CDR3 has 15 amino acids. The germline V and J ends were trimmed by 7 bases and 6 bases, with 22 bases remaining between them. Germline CDR1 SQVTM, CDR2 ANQGSEA. Here the CDR3 reads CSASEGRLAGQPQHF. DNA of the CDR3: TGCAGCGCCTCCGAGGGACGGCTGGCGGGTCAGCCCCAGCATTTT.

The chain employs TRBV14 and TRBJ1-6; 9 bases line up with TRBD1. After removal of 6 bases from V and 7 bases from J, the junction contained 4 bases not matched to a gene. The CDR3 loop spans 14 amino acids. Germline CDR1 is SGHDN and CDR2 is FVKESK. The CDR3 nucleotides read TGTGCCAGCAGGCAGACAGGGGGAAATTCACCCCTCCACTTT. Its protein product is CASRQTGGNSPLHF.

The chain is built from TRBV5-1 and TRBJ2-7; 7 bases fit TRBD2. CDR1 is SGHRS, CDR2 YFSETQ, per germline. With V trimmed by 0 bases and J by 7 bases, 7 bases remained unmatched. This CDR3 has 14 amino acids. The CDR3 coding sequence is TGCGCCAGCAGCTTGGGACTAGCCGTTTCAGAGCAGTACTTC. It translates to CASSLGLAVSEQYF.

For the CDR3, the DNA is TGTGCCAGCAGGTCGTATGATACGCAGTATTTT. Translating it yields CASRSYDTQYF. V gene TRBV2 combines with J gene TRBJ2-3; unclear D gene. CDR1 and CDR2 (germline): SNHLY, FYNNEI. V was trimmed by 6 bases and J by 6 bases, leaving 7 bases between them. This CDR3 contains 11 residues.

The genes are TRBV2 and TRBJ1-1; D is unresolved. The CDR3 runs 13 residues. Trimming took off 6 bases at V and 6 bases at J, with 14 bases between the two ends. CDR1 SNHLY and CDR2 FYNNEI come from the germline V gene. Written as DNA, the CDR3 is TGTGCCAGCAGGTCGCGGGGATTCGCTGAAGCTTTCTTT. This sequence encodes CASRSRGFAEAFF.

J is TRBJ2-7 and V is TRBV19; D is possibly TRBD2 (6 bases). CDR3 length: 14 residues. Germline V CDR1 and CDR2: LNHDA, SQIVND (reference sequence). V was trimmed by 2 bases and J by 5 bases, leaving 13 bases between them. Here the CDR3 DNA reads TGTGCCAGTAGTATACAGGGTGGGAGGAACGAGCAGTACTTC. This codes for CASSIQGGRNEQYF.

This clone was seen only a few times. This chain uses TRBV7-2 with TRBJ1-2, with D perhaps TRBD1 (5 bases). Germline CDR1 reads SGHTA; CDR2 reads FQGNSA. V shed 1 base and J shed 1 base, with 10 bases lying between them. CDR3 length: 15 amino acids. The CDR3 coding sequence is TGTGCCAGCAGCTTAGTAGTGCAGGGTAACTATGGCTACACCTTC. Its translation is CASSLVVQGNYGYTF.

This clone came up a few times. This chain joins TRBV30 and TRBJ2-7, with D unclear. Germline V gene lookup returns CDR1 GTSNPN and CDR2 SVGIG (reference sequence). Trimming removed 0 bases at V and 4 bases at J, with 10 bases between. The CDR3 has 13 amino acids. The CDR3 bases are TGTGCCTGGAGTGTCAAAGGTTTGTACGAGCAGTACTTC. It specifies CAWSVKGLYEQYF.